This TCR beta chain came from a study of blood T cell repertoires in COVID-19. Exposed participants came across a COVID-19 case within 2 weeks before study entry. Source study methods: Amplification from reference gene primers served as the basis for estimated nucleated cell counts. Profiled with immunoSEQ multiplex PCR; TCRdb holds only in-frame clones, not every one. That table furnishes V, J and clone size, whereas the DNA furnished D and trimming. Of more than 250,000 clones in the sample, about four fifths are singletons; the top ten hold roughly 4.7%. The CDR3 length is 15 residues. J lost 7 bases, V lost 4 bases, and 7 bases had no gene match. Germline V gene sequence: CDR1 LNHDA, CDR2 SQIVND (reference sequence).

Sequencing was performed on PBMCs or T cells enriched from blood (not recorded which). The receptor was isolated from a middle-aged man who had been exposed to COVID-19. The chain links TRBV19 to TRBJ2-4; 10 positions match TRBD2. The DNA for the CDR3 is TGTGCCAGTAGTACCTCTAGCGGGAGATTGAACATTCAGTACTTC. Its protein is CASSTSSGRLNIQYF.